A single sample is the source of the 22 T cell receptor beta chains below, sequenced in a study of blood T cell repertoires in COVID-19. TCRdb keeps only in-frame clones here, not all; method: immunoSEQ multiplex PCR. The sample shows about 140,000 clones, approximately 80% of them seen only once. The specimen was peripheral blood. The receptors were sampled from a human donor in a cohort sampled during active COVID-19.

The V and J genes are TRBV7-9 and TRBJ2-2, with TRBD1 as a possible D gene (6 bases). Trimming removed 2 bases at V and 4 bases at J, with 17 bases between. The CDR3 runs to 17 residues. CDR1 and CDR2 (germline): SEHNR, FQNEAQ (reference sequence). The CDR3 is CASSLNKDRTITGELFF. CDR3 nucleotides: TGTGCCAGCAGCTTAAACAAAGACAGGACAATCACCGGGGAGCTGTTTTTT.

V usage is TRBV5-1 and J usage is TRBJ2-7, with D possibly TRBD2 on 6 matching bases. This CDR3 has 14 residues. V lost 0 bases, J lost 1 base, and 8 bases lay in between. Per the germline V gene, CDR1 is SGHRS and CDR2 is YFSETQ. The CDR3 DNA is TGCGCCAGCAGCTTGGCTCTAGCGTCCTACGAGCAGTACTTC. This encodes CASSLALASYEQYF.

In DNA, the CDR3 is TGTGCCAGCAGCCCCCAAAACGTTGGGAGAAGTCAGCCCCAGCATTTT. This translates into CASSPQNVGRSQPQHF. This chain links TRBV7-8 with TRBJ1-5, with unresolved D. V was shortened by 5 bases and J by 6 bases, with 20 bases between the two germline ends. This CDR3 is built from 16 residues. Germline lookup yields CDR1 SGHVS and CDR2 FQNEAQ. Drawing the rest from reference TRBV7-8 and TRBJ1-5, the complete variable domain is GAGVSQSPRYKVAKRGQDVALRCDPISGHVSLFWYQQALGQGPEFLTYFQNEAQLDKSGLPSDRFFAERPEGSVSTLKIQRTQQEDSAVYLCASSPQNVGRSQPQHFGDGTRLSIL.

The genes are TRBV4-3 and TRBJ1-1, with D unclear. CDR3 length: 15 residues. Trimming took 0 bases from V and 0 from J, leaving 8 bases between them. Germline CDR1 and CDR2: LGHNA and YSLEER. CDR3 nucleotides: TGCGCCAGCAGCCAAGAAATAGTCATGAACACTGAAGCTTTCTTT. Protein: CASSQEIVMNTEAFF.

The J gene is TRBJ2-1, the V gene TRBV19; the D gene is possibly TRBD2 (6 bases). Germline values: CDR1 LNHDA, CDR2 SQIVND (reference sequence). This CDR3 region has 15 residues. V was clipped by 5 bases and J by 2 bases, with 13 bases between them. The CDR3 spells CASSSVAGPYNEQFF. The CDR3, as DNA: TGTGCCAGTAGTTCGGTTGCGGGGCCCTACAATGAGCAGTTCTTC.

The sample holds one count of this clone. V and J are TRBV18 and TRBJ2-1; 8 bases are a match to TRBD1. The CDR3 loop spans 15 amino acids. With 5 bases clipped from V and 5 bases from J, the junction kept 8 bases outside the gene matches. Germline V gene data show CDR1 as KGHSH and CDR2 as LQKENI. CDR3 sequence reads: CASSMDRARNNEQFF. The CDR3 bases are TGTGCCAGCTCAATGGACAGGGCTCGGAACAATGAGCAGTTCTTC.

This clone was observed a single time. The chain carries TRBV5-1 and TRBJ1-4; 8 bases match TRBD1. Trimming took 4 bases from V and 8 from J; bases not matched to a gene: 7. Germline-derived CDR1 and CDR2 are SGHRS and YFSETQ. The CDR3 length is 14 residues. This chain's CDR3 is CASSTGTGPEKLFF. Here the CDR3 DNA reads TGCGCCAGCAGCACTGGGACAGGACCCGAAAAACTGTTTTTT.

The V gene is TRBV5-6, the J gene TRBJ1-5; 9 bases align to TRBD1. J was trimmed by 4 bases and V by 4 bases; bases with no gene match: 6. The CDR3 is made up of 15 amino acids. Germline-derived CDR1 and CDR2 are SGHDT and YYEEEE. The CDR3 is CASSPGTGRNQPQHF. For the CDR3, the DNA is TGTGCCAGCAGCCCAGGGACAGGGCGGAATCAGCCCCAGCATTTT.

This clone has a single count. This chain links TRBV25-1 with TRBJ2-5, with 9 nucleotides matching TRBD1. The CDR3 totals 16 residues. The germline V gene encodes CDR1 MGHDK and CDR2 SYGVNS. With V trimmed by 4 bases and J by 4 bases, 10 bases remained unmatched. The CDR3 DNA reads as TGTGCCAGCAGTGGGGGGGACAGGGCCCTAGGAGAGACCCAGTACTTC. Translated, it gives CASSGGDRALGETQYF.

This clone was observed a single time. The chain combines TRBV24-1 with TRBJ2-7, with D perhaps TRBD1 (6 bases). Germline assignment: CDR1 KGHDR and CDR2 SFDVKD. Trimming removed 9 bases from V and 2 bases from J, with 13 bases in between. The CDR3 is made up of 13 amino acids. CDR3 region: CATPRQEPYEQYF. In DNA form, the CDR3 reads TGTGCCACCCCTAGACAGGAACCCTACGAGCAGTACTTC.

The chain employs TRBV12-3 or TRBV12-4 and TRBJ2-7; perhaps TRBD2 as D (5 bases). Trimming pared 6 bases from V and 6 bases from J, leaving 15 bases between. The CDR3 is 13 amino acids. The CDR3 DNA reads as TGTGCCAGCAGCCTTCTAGTCCGGGGCGAGCAGTACTTC. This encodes CASSLLVRGEQYF.

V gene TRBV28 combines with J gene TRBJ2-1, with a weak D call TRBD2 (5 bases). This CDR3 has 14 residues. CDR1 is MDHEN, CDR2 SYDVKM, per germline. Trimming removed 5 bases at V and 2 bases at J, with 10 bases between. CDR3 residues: CASSRGGPYNEQFF. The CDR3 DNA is TGTGCCAGCAGTCGGGGTGGGCCCTACAATGAGCAGTTCTTC.

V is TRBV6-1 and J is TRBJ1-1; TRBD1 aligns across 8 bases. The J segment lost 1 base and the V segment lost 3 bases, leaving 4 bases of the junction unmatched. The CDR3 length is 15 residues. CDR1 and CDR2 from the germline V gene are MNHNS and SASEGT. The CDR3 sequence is CASSDAGGPNTEAFF. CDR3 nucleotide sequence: TGTGCCAGCAGTGATGCAGGGGGCCCGAACACTGAAGCTTTCTTT.

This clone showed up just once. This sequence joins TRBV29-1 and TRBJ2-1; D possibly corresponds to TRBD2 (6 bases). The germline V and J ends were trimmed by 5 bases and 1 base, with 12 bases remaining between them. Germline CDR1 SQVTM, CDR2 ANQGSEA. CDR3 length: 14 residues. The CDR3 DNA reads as TGCAGCGTTACTGGGACTCCATCCTACAATGAGCAGTTCTTC. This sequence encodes CSVTGTPSYNEQFF.

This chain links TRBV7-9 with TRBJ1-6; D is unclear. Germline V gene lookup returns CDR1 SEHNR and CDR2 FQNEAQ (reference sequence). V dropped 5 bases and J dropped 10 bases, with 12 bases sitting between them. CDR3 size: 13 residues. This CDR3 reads CASSPSGQSPLHF. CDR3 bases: TGTGCCAGCAGCCCGAGTGGGCAATCACCCCTCCACTTT. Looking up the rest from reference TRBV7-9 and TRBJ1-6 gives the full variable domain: DTGVSQNPRHKITKRGQNVTFRCDPISEHNRLYWYRQTLGQGPEFLTYFQNEAQLEKSRLLSDRFSAERPKGSFSTLEIQRTEQGDSAMYLCASSPSGQSPLHFGNGTRLTVT.

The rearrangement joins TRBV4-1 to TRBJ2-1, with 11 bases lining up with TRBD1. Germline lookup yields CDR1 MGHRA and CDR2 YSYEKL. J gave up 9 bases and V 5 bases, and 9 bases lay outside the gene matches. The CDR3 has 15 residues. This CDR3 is CASSSRDRGRAEQFF. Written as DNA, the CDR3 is TGCGCCAGCAGCTCCCGGGACAGGGGGAGAGCTGAGCAGTTCTTC.

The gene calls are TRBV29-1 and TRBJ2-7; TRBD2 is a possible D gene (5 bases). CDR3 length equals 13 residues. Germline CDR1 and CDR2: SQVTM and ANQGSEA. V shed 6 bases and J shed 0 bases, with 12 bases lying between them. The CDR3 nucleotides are TGCAGCGTAAGCGGCCGTAGCTCCTACGAGCAGTACTTC. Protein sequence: CSVSGRSSYEQYF.

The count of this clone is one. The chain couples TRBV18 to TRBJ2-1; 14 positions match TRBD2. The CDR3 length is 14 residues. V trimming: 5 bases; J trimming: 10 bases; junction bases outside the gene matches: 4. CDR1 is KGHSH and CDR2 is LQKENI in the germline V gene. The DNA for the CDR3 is TGTGCCAGCTCATATGGGACTAGCGGGAGAGAGCAGTTCTTC. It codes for CASSYGTSGREQFF.

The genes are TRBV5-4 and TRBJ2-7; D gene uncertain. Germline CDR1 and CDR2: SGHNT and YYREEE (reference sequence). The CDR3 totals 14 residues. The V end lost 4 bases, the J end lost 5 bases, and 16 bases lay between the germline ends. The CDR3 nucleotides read TGTGCCAGCAGCCTTACACTGGGCCTCGACGAGCAGTACTTC. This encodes CASSLTLGLDEQYF.

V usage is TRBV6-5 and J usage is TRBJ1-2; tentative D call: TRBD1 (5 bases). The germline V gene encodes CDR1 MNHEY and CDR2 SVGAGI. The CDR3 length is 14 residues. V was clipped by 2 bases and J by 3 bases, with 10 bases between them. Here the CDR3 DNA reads TGTGCCAGCAGTTACGGCACAGGACACTATGGCTACACCTTC. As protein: CASSYGTGHYGYTF.

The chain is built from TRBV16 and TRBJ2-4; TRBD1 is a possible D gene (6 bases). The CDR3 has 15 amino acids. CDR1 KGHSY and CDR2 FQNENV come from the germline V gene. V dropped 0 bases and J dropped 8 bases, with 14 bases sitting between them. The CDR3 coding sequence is TGTGCCAGCAGCCAATCTTCAGGGGTGGAAGACATTCAGTACTTC. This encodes CASSQSSGVEDIQYF.

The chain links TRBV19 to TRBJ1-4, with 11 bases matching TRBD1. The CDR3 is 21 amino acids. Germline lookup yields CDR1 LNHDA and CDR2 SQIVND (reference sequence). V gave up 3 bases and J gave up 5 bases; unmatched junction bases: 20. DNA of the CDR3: TGTGCCAGTAGTATGGGGCGATTTGGATGGACAGGGGGCTTTTCGAATGAAAAACTGTTTTTT. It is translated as CASSMGRFGWTGGFSNEKLFF.